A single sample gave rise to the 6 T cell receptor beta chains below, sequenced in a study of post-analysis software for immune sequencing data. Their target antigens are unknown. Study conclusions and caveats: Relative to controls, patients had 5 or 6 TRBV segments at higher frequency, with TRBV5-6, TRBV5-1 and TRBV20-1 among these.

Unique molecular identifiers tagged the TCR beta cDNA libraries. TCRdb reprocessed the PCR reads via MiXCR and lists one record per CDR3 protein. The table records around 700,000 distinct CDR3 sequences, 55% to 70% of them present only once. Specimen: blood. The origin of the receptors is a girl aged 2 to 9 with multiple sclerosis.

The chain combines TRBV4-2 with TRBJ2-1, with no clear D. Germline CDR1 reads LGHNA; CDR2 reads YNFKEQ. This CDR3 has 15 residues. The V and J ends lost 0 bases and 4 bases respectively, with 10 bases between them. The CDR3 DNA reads TGTGCCAGCAGCCAAGATCGTACGGCTTACAATGAGCAGTTCTTC. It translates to CASSQDRTAYNEQFF.

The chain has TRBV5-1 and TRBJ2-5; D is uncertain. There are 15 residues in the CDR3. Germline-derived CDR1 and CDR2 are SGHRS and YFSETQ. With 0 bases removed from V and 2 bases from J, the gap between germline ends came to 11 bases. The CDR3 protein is CASSLAVGRQETQYF. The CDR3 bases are TGCGCCAGCAGCTTGGCCGTGGGAAGACAAGAGACCCAGTACTTC.

DNA for the CDR3: TGTGCCAGCAGCCCTGGACTGGGACCCTACGAGCAGTACTTC. It encodes CASSPGLGPYEQYF. The chain is built from TRBV7-3 and TRBJ2-7; D possibly matches TRBD1 or TRBD2 (5 bases each). The CDR3 is 14 residues long. Trimming took 5 bases from V and 2 from J, leaving 13 bases between them. Germline CDR1 is SGHTA and CDR2 is FQGTGA.

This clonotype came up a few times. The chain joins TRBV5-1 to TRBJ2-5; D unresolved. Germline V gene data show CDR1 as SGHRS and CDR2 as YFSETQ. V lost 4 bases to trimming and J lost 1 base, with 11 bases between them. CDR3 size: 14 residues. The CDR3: CASSPDPAQETQYF. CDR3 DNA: TGCGCCAGCAGCCCGGACCCGGCCCAAGAGACCCAGTACTTC.

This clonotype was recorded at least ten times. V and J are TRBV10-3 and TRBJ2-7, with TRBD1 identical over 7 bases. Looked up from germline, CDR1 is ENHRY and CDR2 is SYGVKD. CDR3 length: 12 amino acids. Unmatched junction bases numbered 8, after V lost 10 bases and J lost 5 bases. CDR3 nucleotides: TGTGCCAGCCGGGACAGCTTCCACGAGCAGTACTTC. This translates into CASRDSFHEQYF.

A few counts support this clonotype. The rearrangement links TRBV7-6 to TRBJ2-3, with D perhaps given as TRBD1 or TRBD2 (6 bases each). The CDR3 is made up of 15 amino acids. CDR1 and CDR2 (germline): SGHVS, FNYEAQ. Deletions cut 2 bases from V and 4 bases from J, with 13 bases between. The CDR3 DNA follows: TGTGCCAGCAGCTTAAGGGCAGGGGAGGCAGATACGCAGTATTTT. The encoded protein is CASSLRAGEADTQYF.